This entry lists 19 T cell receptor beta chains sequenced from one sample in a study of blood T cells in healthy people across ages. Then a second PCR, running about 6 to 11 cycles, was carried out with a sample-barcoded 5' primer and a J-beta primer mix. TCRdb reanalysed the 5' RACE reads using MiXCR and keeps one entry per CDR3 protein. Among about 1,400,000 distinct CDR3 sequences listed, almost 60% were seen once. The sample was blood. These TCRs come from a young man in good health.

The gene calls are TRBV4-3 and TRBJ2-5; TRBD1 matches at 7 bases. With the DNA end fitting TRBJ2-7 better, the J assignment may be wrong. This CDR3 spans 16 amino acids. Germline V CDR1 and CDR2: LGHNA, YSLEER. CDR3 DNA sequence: TGCGCCAGCAGCCAAGATGGGACGGGACAGACCTACGAGCAGTACTTC. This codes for CASSQDGTGQTYEQYF.

This CDR3 reads CANPGRAYSGANVLTF. The CDR3 bases are TGTGCCAACCCGGGCAGGGCCTACTCTGGGGCCAACGTCCTGACTTTC. J is TRBJ2-6 and V is TRBV25-1, with a weak D call TRBD1 (5 bases). The CDR3 covers 16 residues. Trimming removed 10 bases at V and 0 bases at J, with 16 bases between. Germline CDR1 reads MGHDK; CDR2 reads SYGVNS. Supplemented by reference TRBV25-1 and TRBJ2-6, the full variable domain reads EADIYQTPRYLVIGTGKKITLECSQTMGHDKMYWYQQDPGMELHLIHYSYGVNSTEKGDLSSESTVSRIRTEHFPLTLESARPSHTSQYLCANPGRAYSGANVLTFGAGSRLTVL.

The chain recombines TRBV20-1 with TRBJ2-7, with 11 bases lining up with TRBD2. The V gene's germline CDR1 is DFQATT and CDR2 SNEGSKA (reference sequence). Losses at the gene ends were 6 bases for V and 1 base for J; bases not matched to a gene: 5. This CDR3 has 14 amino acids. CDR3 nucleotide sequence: TGCAGTGCCTGGGGACTAGCGGATTCCTACGAGCAGTACTTC. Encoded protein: CSAWGLADSYEQYF.

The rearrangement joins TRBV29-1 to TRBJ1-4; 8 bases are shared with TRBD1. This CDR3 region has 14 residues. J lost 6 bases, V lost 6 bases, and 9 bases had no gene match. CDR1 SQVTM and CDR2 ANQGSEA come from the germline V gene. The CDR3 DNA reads TGCAGCGTCTGCCAGGGGGCATGGGATGAAAAACTGTTTTTT. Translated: CSVCQGAWDEKLFF.

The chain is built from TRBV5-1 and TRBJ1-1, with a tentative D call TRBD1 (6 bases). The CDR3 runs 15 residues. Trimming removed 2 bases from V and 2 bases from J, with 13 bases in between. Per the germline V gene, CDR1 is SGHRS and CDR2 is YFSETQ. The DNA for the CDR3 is TGCGCCAGCAGCTTAACAACAGGGATCAACACTGAAGCTTTCTTT. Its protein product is CASSLTTGINTEAFF.

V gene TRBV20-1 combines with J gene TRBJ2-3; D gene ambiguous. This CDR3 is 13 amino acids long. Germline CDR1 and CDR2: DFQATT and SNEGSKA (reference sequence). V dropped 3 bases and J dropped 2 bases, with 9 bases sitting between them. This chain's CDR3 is CSARHRNTDTQYF. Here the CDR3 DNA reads TGCAGTGCTAGGCACCGAAACACAGATACGCAGTATTTT.

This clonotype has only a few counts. CDR3 sequence (DNA): TGTGCCAGCAGCTCCCCCGGACGGAGCTCCTACAATGAGCAGTTCTTC. This sequence encodes CASSSPGRSSYNEQFF. The rearrangement uses TRBV7-9 and TRBJ2-1, with unresolved D. Trimming took 4 bases from V and 0 from J, leaving 13 bases between them. This CDR3 contains 16 residues. Germline V gene lookup returns CDR1 SEHNR and CDR2 FQNEAQ (reference sequence).

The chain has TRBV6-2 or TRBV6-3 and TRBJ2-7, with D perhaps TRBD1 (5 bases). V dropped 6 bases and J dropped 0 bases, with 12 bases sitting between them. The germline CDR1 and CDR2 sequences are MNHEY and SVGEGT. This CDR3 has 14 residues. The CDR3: CASSFQGNSYEQYF. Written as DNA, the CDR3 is TGTGCCAGCAGCTTCCAGGGAAACTCCTACGAGCAGTACTTC.

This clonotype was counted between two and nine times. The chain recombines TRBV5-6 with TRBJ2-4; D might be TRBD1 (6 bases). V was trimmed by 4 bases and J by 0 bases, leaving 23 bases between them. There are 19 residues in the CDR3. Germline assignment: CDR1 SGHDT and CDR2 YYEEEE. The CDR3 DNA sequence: TGTGCCAGCAGCCGAAAATTGATAGCAGGGGACCTAGCCAAAAACATTCAGTACTTC. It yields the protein CASSRKLIAGDLAKNIQYF.

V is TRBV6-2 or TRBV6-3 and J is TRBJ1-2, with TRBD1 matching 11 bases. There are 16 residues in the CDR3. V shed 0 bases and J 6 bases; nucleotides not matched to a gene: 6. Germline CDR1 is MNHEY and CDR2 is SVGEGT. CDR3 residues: CASSYSLDRGLNGYTF. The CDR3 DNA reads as TGTGCCAGCAGTTACTCGTTGGACAGGGGGCTTAATGGCTACACCTTC.

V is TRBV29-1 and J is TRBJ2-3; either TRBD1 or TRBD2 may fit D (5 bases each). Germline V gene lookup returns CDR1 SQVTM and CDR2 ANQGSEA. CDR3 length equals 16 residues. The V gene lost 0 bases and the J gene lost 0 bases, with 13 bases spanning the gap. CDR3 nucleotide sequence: TGCAGCGTTGAAGATTGGGACCCCTCTAGCACAGATACGCAGTATTTT. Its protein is CSVEDWDPSSTDTQYF.

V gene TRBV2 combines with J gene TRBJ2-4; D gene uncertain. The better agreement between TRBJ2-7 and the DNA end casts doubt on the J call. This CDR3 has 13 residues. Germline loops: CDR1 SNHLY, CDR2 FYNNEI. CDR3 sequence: CASRPIGYYEQYF. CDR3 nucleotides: TGTGCCAGCAGACCGATCGGCTACTACGAGCAGTACTTC.

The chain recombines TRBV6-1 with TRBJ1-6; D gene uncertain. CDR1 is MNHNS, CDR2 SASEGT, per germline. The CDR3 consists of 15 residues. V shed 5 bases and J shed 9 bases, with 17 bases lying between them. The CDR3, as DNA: TGTGCCAGCAGTCCCCGGTCCACCCGGAGTTCACCCCTCCACTTT. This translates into CASSPRSTRSSPLHF.

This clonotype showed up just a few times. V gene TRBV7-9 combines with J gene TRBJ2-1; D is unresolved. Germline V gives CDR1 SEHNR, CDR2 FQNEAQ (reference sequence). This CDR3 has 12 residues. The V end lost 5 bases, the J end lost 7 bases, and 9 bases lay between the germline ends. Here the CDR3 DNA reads TGTGCCAGCAGCACCTGGGGAAATGAGCAGTTCTTC. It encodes CASSTWGNEQFF.

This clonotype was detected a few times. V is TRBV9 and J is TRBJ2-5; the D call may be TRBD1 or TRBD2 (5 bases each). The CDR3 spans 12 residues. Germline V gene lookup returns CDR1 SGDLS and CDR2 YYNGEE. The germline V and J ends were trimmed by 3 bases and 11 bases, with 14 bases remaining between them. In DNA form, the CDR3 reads TGTGCCAGCAGCGCGGACACGACGGGGCAGTACTTC. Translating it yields CASSADTTGQYF.

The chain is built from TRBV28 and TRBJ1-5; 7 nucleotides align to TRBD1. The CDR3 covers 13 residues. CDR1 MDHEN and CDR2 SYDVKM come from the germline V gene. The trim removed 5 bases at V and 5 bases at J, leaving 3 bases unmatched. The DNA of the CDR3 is TGTGCCAGCAGTCCACAGGGGCATCAGCCCCAGCATTTT. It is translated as CASSPQGHQPQHF.

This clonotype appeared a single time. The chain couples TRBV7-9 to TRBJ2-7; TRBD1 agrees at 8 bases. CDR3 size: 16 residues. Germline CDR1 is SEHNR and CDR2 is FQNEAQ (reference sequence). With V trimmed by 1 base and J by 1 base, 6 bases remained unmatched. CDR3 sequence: CASSLGGRDRSYEQYF. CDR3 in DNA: TGTGCCAGCAGCTTAGGGGGCCGGGACAGGTCCTACGAGCAGTACTTC.

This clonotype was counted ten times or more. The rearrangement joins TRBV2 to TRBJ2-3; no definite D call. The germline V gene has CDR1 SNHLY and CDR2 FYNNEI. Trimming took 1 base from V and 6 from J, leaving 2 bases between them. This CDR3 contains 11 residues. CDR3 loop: CASSEGDTQYF. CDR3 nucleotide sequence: TGTGCCAGCAGTGAAGGGGATACGCAGTATTTT.

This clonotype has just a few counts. The CDR3 loop is CASSLRGSIHEQYF. DNA for the CDR3: TGTGCCAGCAGCTTACGCGGGAGTATTCACGAGCAGTACTTC. The rearrangement joins TRBV7-2 to TRBJ2-7; TRBD2 aligns across 7 bases. The CDR3 covers 14 residues. The trim removed 2 bases at V and 5 bases at J, leaving 6 bases unmatched. Germline V CDR1 and CDR2: SGHTA, FQGNSA. Full variable domain (remainder filled in from reference TRBV7-2 and TRBJ2-7): GAGVSQSPSNKVTEKGKDVELRCDPISGHTALYWYRQSLGQGLEFLIYFQGNSAPDKSGLPSDRFSAERTGGSVSTLTIQRTQQEDSAVYLCASSLRGSIHEQYFGPGTRLTVT.